Below, 27 T cell receptor beta chains from the same sample are listed, as sequenced in a study of Tregs in tolerant kidney transplant recipients. Here immunoSEQ multiplex PCR was the method, and the copy in TCRdb shows in-frame clones only, minus some. The sample includes over 3,500 clones, 50% to 60% seen only once; the top ten take 4%. Which antigens these TCRs recognize remains unknown. The specimen sequenced was CD8+ T cells from blood cultured with allogeneic cells. All receptors come from a human donor in good health.

The chain combines TRBV4-3 with TRBJ2-1; TRBD2 is a possible D gene (5 bases). In germline, CDR1 is LGHNA, CDR2 YSLEER. Trimming took off 5 bases at V and 3 bases at J, with 14 bases between the two ends. The CDR3 runs to 15 residues. In DNA form, the CDR3 reads TGCGCCAGCAGCGCTAGCCCAGGAGGCTACAATGAGCAGTTCTTC. Translated: CASSASPGGYNEQFF.

The V gene is TRBV19, the J gene TRBJ1-2; D is possibly TRBD1 (5 bases). The CDR3 loop spans 13 amino acids. Germline assignment: CDR1 LNHDA and CDR2 SQIVND (reference sequence). Trimming shortened V by 8 bases and J by 7 bases, and 17 bases separated the two germline ends. Written as DNA, the CDR3 is TGTGCCAGTGAACTCAACGGGGCTCTTGGCTACACCTTC. Residues: CASELNGALGYTF.

The V gene is TRBV29-1, the J gene TRBJ2-1; TRBD2 agrees at 11 bases. The V segment lost 3 bases and the J segment 15 bases; nucleotides outside the gene matches: 13. CDR1 and CDR2 from the germline V gene are SQVTM and ANQGSEA. The CDR3 loop spans 14 amino acids. CDR3 protein: CSVEVALAGVRGFF. CDR3 in DNA: TGCAGCGTTGAGGTAGCACTAGCGGGAGTCCGGGGGTTCTTC.

This clone is a singleton in its sample. The V call is TRBV11-2, the J call TRBJ2-1, with D possibly TRBD1 on 5 matching bases. In germline, CDR1 is SGHAT, CDR2 FQNNGV. CDR3 length: 15 residues. Trimming pared 5 bases from V and 4 bases from J, leaving 15 bases between. CDR3 bases: TGTGCCAGCAGCCCCGCAGGGAATGGGTACAATGAGCAGTTCTTC. Translating gives CASSPAGNGYNEQFF.

The chain combines TRBV6-1 with TRBJ2-7; no clear D. The CDR3 is 11 amino acids. Germline loops: CDR1 MNHNS, CDR2 SASEGT. V gave up 6 bases and J gave up 0 bases, with 3 bases separating them. The CDR3 spells CASRDSYEQYF. The CDR3 region has the DNA TGTGCCAGCAGGGACTCCTACGAGCAGTACTTC.

The chain combines TRBV20-1 with TRBJ1-1; D not certain. Germline CDR1 is DFQATT and CDR2 is SNEGSKA (reference sequence). V lost 6 bases to trimming and J lost 0 bases, with 5 bases between them. This CDR3 comprises 11 residues. The CDR3 DNA is TGCAGTGCGAGTCTGAACACTGAAGCTTTCTTT. It translates to CSASLNTEAFF.

The CDR3 DNA reads as TGTGCCAGTAGTATGTCCTCTTTAGACTACACCTTC. This codes for CASSMSSLDYTF. The chain links TRBV19 to TRBJ1-2; D is undetermined. Trimming removed 3 bases at V and 10 bases at J, with 12 bases between. Germline-derived CDR1 and CDR2 are LNHDA and SQIVND (reference sequence). The CDR3 contains 12 residues.

This clone was recorded a few times. The chain carries TRBV27 and TRBJ1-2; no reliable D call. CDR1 MNHEY and CDR2 SMNVEV come from the germline V gene (reference sequence). Trimming pared 4 bases from V and 4 bases from J, leaving 16 bases between. This CDR3 has 15 amino acids. CDR3 bases: TGTGCCAGCAGTTCCCTCCCCCCAGAGAGCTATGGCTACACCTTC. Residues: CASSSLPPESYGYTF.

This clone was recorded a few times. The genes are TRBV7-9 and TRBJ1-2; 7 nucleotides align to TRBD1. V dropped 4 bases and J dropped 5; count of bases not matched to a gene: 1. Germline CDR1 is SEHNR and CDR2 is FQNEAQ (reference sequence). The CDR3 length is 12 residues. The CDR3 spells CASSSGGYGYTF. In DNA form, the CDR3 reads TGTGCCAGCAGCTCAGGGGGATATGGCTACACCTTC. The full variable domain, its missing parts supplied by reference TRBV7-9 and TRBJ1-2, is DTGVSQNPRHKITKRGQNVTFRCDPISEHNRLYWYRQTLGQGPEFLTYFQNEAQLEKSRLLSDRFSAERPKGSFSTLEIQRTEQGDSAMYLCASSSGGYGYTFGSGTRLTVV.

This sequence joins TRBV6-8 and TRBJ2-7; 16 bases align to TRBD2. CDR1 is MNHGY, CDR2 SAAAGT, per germline. This CDR3 is 19 amino acids long. V trimming: 5 bases; J trimming: 3 bases; junction bases outside the gene matches: 13. The CDR3 nucleotides read TGTGCCAGCAGTCCACCCGGGACTAGCGGGAGGGCCCCCTACTACGAGCAGTACTTC. Residues: CASSPPGTSGRAPYYEQYF.

The V gene is TRBV7-9, the J gene TRBJ1-1; tentatively, D is TRBD1 (5 bases). V lost 2 bases to trimming and J lost 10 bases, with 14 bases between them. Germline V gene data show CDR1 as SEHNR and CDR2 as FQNEAQ (reference sequence). The CDR3 sequence is 13 residues long. This CDR3 reads CASSLHASGGAFF. In DNA form, the CDR3 reads TGTGCCAGCAGCTTACACGCATCGGGGGGAGCTTTCTTT.

This clone was seen more than once but under ten times. J is TRBJ1-2 and V is TRBV6-5; a weak D match, TRBD1 (5 bases). CDR1 and CDR2 (germline): MNHEY, SVGAGI. Trimming took 1 base from V and 4 from J, leaving 16 bases between them. The CDR3 totals 16 residues. CDR3 nucleotide sequence: TGTGCCAGCAGTTACTTCGCTGGACACAAGCTCTATGGCTACACCTTC. Translation: CASSYFAGHKLYGYTF.

The rearrangement joins TRBV19 to TRBJ2-1; maybe TRBD2 (5 bases). CDR3 size: 14 residues. Trimming cost V 5 bases and J 2 bases, with 10 bases left between them. From germline, CDR1 is LNHDA and CDR2 SQIVND (reference sequence). The DNA of the CDR3 is TGTGCCAGTAGTTGGGGAGAAACCTACAATGAGCAGTTCTTC. Protein product: CASSWGETYNEQFF.

The chain recombines TRBV9 with TRBJ2-7; TRBD2 agrees at 10 bases. With 0 bases clipped from V and 3 bases from J, the junction kept 6 bases outside the gene matches. Germline V gene data show CDR1 as SGDLS and CDR2 as YYNGEE. The CDR3 has 16 residues. The CDR3 protein is CASSVAASGGLYEQYF. CDR3 bases: TGTGCCAGCAGCGTAGCGGCTAGCGGGGGCCTCTACGAGCAGTACTTC.

The chain is built from TRBV6-5 and TRBJ2-6; D possibly corresponds to TRBD1 (6 bases). The CDR3 has 15 residues. V lost 6 bases and J 1 base, leaving 10 bases between the germline ends. The germline gives CDR1 MNHEY, CDR2 SVGAGI. The CDR3 region has the DNA TGTGCCAGCAGACCAACAGGGTCTGGGGCCAACGTCCTGACTTTC. As protein: CASRPTGSGANVLTF.

This clone is large by share. The chain uses TRBV2 and TRBJ2-2; D gene uncertain. This CDR3 has 15 residues. The germline V gene has CDR1 SNHLY and CDR2 FYNNEI. The germline V and J ends were trimmed by 8 bases and 6 bases, with 19 bases remaining between them. The CDR3 DNA reads as TGTGCCAGCGCTCTCGGTTTAATAAGTCCCGGGGAGCTGTTTTTT. This encodes CASALGLISPGELFF.

The gene calls are TRBV27 and TRBJ2-5; the match to TRBD2 covers 7 bases. V gave up 1 base and J gave up 1 base; unmatched junction bases: 6. The CDR3 has 16 amino acids. From germline, CDR1 is MNHEY and CDR2 SMNVEV (reference sequence). The CDR3 loop is CASSLLFRTSQETQYF. The CDR3 bases are TGTGCCAGCAGTTTATTATTTCGGACTAGCCAAGAGACCCAGTACTTC.

The J gene is TRBJ1-1, the V gene TRBV7-6; D not certain. Germline CDR1 is SGHVS and CDR2 is FNYEAQ. The V and J ends lost 3 bases and 4 bases respectively, with 6 bases between them. The CDR3 consists of 12 residues. Written as DNA, the CDR3 is TGTGCCAGCAGCTTGTGGAGCACTGAAGCTTTCTTT. Its translation: CASSLWSTEAFF.

This clone was detected only once. The chain combines TRBV27 with TRBJ2-5, with D unresolved. Germline V gene sequence: CDR1 MNHEY, CDR2 SMNVEV (reference sequence). CDR3 length: 14 amino acids. V was trimmed by 4 bases and J by 2 bases, leaving 11 bases between them. CDR3 coding DNA: TGTGCCAGCAGTTCCTTTGATGGGCAAGAGACCCAGTACTTC. Amino acid sequence: CASSSFDGQETQYF.

This chain connects TRBV9 to TRBJ2-5, with TRBD1 matching 7 bases. The CDR3 runs 16 residues. Trimming removed 3 bases from V and 2 bases from J; junction bases left unmatched: 10. Looked up from germline, CDR1 is SGDLS and CDR2 is YYNGEE. The CDR3: CASSEDDRVVQETQYF. The CDR3, as DNA: TGTGCCAGCAGCGAGGACGACAGGGTGGTACAAGAGACCCAGTACTTC. Together with reference TRBV9 and TRBJ2-5, the CDR3 gives the full variable domain: DSGVTQTPKHLITATGQRVTLRCSPRSGDLSVYWYQQSLDQGLQFLIQYYNGEERAKGNILERFSAQQFPDLHSELNLSSLELGDSALYFCASSEDDRVVQETQYFGPGTRLLVL.

This clone was observed a few times. The J gene is TRBJ1-2, the V gene TRBV4-1; unclear D gene. This CDR3 is built from 16 residues. The germline V gene encodes CDR1 MGHRA and CDR2 YSYEKL. The V end was cut by 1 base, the J end by 4 bases, with 16 bases between. The CDR3 DNA is TGCGCCAGCAGCCAAGTTTCAGACACAGCGGGCTATGGCTACACCTTC. The encoded protein is CASSQVSDTAGYGYTF.

This clone was picked up a small number of times. V usage is TRBV27 and J usage is TRBJ2-7; 9 bases are a match to TRBD2. Germline V lookup: CDR1 MNHEY, CDR2 SMNVEV (reference sequence). The CDR3 has 14 residues. Trimming cost V 2 bases and J 7 bases; bases outside gene matches: 6. The CDR3 DNA sequence: TGTGCCAGCAGTTTAGCGGGAGGGCCGGGGGAGCAGTACTTC. This translates into CASSLAGGPGEQYF.

The chain links TRBV30 to TRBJ1-2; no clear D gene. Trimming stripped 2 bases from V and 0 bases from J, with 10 bases between. Per the germline V gene, CDR1 is GTSNPN and CDR2 is SVGIG (reference sequence). This CDR3 comprises 14 residues. CDR3 sequence reads: CAWSTLPANYGYTF. CDR3 nucleotides: TGTGCCTGGAGTACCCTACCGGCTAACTATGGCTACACCTTC.

This clone appeared a few times. This chain connects TRBV13 to TRBJ2-3, with D unresolved. The length of the CDR3 is 13 residues. V was pared by 0 bases and J by 4 bases, with 5 bases between. Germline-derived CDR1 and CDR2 are PRHDT and FYEKMQ (reference sequence). The CDR3 nucleotides read TGTGCCAGCAGCTTAGGTTCCCCAGATACGCAGTATTTT. Its translation: CASSLGSPDTQYF.

The chain has TRBV4-1 and TRBJ1-2, with D unresolved. Per the germline V gene, CDR1 is MGHRA and CDR2 is YSYEKL. V lost 3 bases and J 4 bases, leaving 15 bases between the germline ends. The CDR3 consists of 15 residues. CDR3 sequence: CASSHLWTEGYGYTF. The CDR3 bases are TGCGCCAGCAGCCACCTCTGGACGGAGGGCTATGGCTACACCTTC.

This clone showed up just a few times. The chain uses TRBV29-1 and TRBJ2-7; 7 nucleotides agree with TRBD1. The length of the CDR3 is 13 residues. V was clipped by 5 bases and J by 2 bases; unmatched bases: 6. Germline values: CDR1 SQVTM, CDR2 ANQGSEA. The CDR3 loop reads CSVRGGETYEQYF. The DNA for the CDR3 is TGCAGCGTTAGAGGGGGCGAAACCTACGAGCAGTACTTC.

V gene TRBV9 combines with J gene TRBJ2-3, with 10 bases matching TRBD2. Trimming took 0 bases from V and 1 from J; bases not matched to a gene: 2. CDR1 is SGDLS and CDR2 is YYNGEE in the germline V gene. The CDR3 covers 16 residues. The chain's CDR3 is CASSVDSGGGTDTQYF. CDR3 coding DNA: TGTGCCAGCAGCGTAGACAGCGGGGGGGGCACAGATACGCAGTATTTT.